These T cell receptor beta chains were read from a single sample in a study of cytomegalovirus exposure and HLA in healthy donors. Measured with immunoSEQ multiplex PCR; TCRdb has only the in-frame clones, and not every one. Seen here are fewer than 150,000 clones, less than 85% observed once, and the top ten hold 1%. Sequenced: PBMCs. The receptors stem from a man in his forties in good health and CMV-seronegative. The CDR3 runs from the conserved cysteine through the conserved F or W. A D gene is named only where the DNA matches it firmly. Not all rows give a size; the values are once, few, many and, for expanded clones, a class.

v_gene	abundance	j_gene	d_gene	CDR3aa	CDR3nt
TRBV5-1	-	TRBJ1-5	TRBD1	CASSPQGAPNQPQHF	TGCGCCAGCAGTCCGCAGGGGGCCCCCAATCAGCCCCAGCATTTT
TRBV5-1	-	TRBJ2-5	-	CASNTGFQETQYF	TGCGCCAGCAATACAGGGTTCCAAGAGACCCAGTACTTC
TRBV5-1	-	TRBJ1-4	TRBD1	CASSLTGTQGVGEKLFF	TGCGCCAGCAGCTTGACCGGGACCCAGGGGGTGGGTGAAAAACTGTTTTTT
TRBV7-9	-	TRBJ2-1	TRBD2	CASSLDEDGRRGEQFF	TGTGCCAGCAGCTTAGATGAGGACGGGAGGCGGGGTGAGCAGTTCTTC
TRBV19	once	TRBJ1-1	TRBD1	CASSYRTGKSTEAFF	TGTGCCAGTAGTTATCGGACAGGGAAGTCGACTGAAGCTTTCTTT
TRBV10-2	-	TRBJ2-5	TRBD2	CASSERASGGDLPGTQYF	TGCGCCAGCAGTGAGAGGGCTAGCGGGGGGGACCTTCCCGGGACCCAGTACTTC
TRBV25-1	-	TRBJ1-2	TRBD1	CASSVSGQGGGYTF	TGTGCCAGCAGTGTTTCGGGACAGGGGGGCGGCTACACCTTC
TRBV5-4	-	TRBJ1-1	TRBD1	CASRNRQGGNTEAFF	TGTGCCAGCAGGAACCGACAGGGAGGGAACACTGAAGCTTTCTTT
TRBV5-1	-	TRBJ1-4	TRBD1	CASSFRAGGEKLFF	TGCGCCAGCAGCTTCCGGGCAGGGGGTGAAAAACTGTTTTTT
TRBV5-4	-	TRBJ2-2	TRBD2	CASSLGGGRVPNTGELFF	TGTGCCAGCAGCTTGGGGGGCGGGAGGGTTCCGAACACCGGGGAGCTGTTTTTT
TRBV5-1	-	TRBJ2-5	-	CASSLRTDGETQYF	TGCGCCAGCAGCTTGAGGACAGATGGAGAGACCCAGTACTTC
TRBV7-9	-	TRBJ1-3	-	CASSLRQDSGNTIYF	TGTGCCAGCAGCTTACGGCAGGACTCTGGAAACACCATATATTTT
TRBV2	few	TRBJ2-7	TRBD1	CASNRDSSYEQYF	TGTGCCAGCAACCGGGACAGCTCCTACGAGCAGTACTTC
TRBV5-8	-	TRBJ1-5	TRBD1	CASRRTGLQPQHF	TGTGCCAGCAGGCGGACAGGGCTCCAGCCCCAGCATTTT
TRBV5-1	-	TRBJ1-1	TRBD1	CASSYEGARMGTEAFF	TGCGCCAGCAGCTATGAGGGGGCTCGGATGGGCACTGAAGCTTTCTTT
TRBV6-1	few	TRBJ2-5	-	CASSPDPGYQETQYF	TGTGCCAGCAGTCCAGACCCGGGGTATCAAGAGACCCAGTACTTC
TRBV9	-	TRBJ2-7	TRBD1	CASSLGQDPYEQYF	TGTGCCAGCAGTCTCGGACAGGACCCCTACGAGCAGTACTTC
TRBV28	-	TRBJ1-2	-	CASSLAGVAGYTF	TGTGCCAGCAGTTTAGCCGGTGTTGCTGGCTACACCTTC
TRBV27	-	TRBJ1-4	TRBD1	CASSARTGEKLFF	TGTGCCAGCAGTGCCCGGACAGGGGAGAAACTGTTTTTT
TRBV5-1	-	TRBJ2-1	-	CASSLDQGWSNEQFF	TGCGCCAGCAGCTTGGACCAGGGGTGGAGTAATGAGCAGTTCTTC
TRBV30	-	TRBJ1-4	-	CAWSKTAATNEKLFF	TGTGCCTGGAGTAAAACGGCGGCAACTAATGAAAAACTGTTTTTT
TRBV28	-	TRBJ1-5	-	CASRWGDQPQHF	TGTGCCAGCCGCTGGGGAGACCAGCCCCAGCATTTT
TRBV11-3	-	TRBJ2-5	-	CASSLTGVGGSETQYF	TGTGCCAGCAGCTTAACGGGGGTAGGAGGCTCAGAGACCCAGTACTTC
TRBV2	-	TRBJ1-5	-	CASSVKQENQPQHF	TGTGCCAGCAGTGTAAAACAGGAGAATCAGCCCCAGCATTTT
TRBV7-7	-	TRBJ2-2	TRBD1	CASSLRQGDGELFF	TGTGCCAGCAGCCTCAGACAGGGAGACGGGGAGCTGTTTTTT
TRBV2	-	TRBJ2-5	TRBD2	CASSEIRLAGGSQETQYF	TGTGCCAGCAGTGAAATCCGTCTAGCGGGAGGCTCCCAAGAGACCCAGTACTTC
TRBV6-5	-	TRBJ2-2	TRBD1	CASSWTGLNTGELFF	TGTGCCAGCAGTTGGACAGGTTTGAACACCGGGGAGCTGTTTTTT
TRBV28	-	TRBJ1-4	TRBD1	CASRSQGAFEKLFF	TGTGCCAGCAGATCACAGGGGGCGTTTGAAAAACTGTTTTTT
TRBV5-1	once	TRBJ2-5	-	CASSLGQGMRETQYF	TGCGCCAGCAGCTTGGGCCAGGGGATGAGAGAGACCCAGTACTTC
TRBV2	-	TRBJ1-5	TRBD1	CASSDNRGRYQPQHF	TGTGCCAGCAGTGACAACAGGGGGCGTTATCAGCCCCAGCATTTT
TRBV5-4	-	TRBJ2-3	TRBD1	CASSFGQGARDTQYF	TGTGCCAGCAGCTTCGGGCAGGGGGCCAGAGATACGCAGTATTTT
TRBV2	-	TRBJ2-7	-	CASSVWDLSSYEQYF	TGTGCCAGCAGTGTGTGGGACTTAAGCTCCTACGAGCAGTACTTC
TRBV19	-	TRBJ2-5	-	CASSIGGTGETQYF	TGTGCCAGTAGTATAGGCGGCACAGGAGAGACCCAGTACTTC
TRBV15	-	TRBJ1-2	TRBD1	CATSSQGGAGGYTF	TGTGCCACCAGCAGTCAGGGGGGCGCCGGTGGCTACACCTTC
TRBV7-6	-	TRBJ1-3	TRBD1	CASSAGTGGSIYF	TGTGCCAGCAGCGCCGGGACAGGGGGCTCCATATATTTT
TRBV7-2	-	TRBJ2-3	-	CASSFSGAPSTDTQYF	TGTGCCAGCAGCTTTTCAGGGGCCCCAAGCACAGATACGCAGTATTTT
TRBV28	-	TRBJ2-5	TRBD2	CASSFGLAGGGQETQYF	TGTGCCAGCAGTTTCGGCCTAGCGGGAGGCGGCCAAGAGACCCAGTACTTC
TRBV7-8	-	TRBJ1-5	-	CASSPLHGGADNQPQHF	TGTGCCAGCAGCCCCCTCCACGGGGGGGCAGACAATCAGCCCCAGCATTTT
TRBV2	-	TRBJ2-7	-	CASSVANEQYF	TGTGCCAGCAGTGTGGCCAACGAGCAGTACTTC
TRBV5-1	once	TRBJ2-1	-	CASSFNSYNEQFF	TGCGCCAGCAGCTTCAACAGCTACAATGAGCAGTTCTTC
TRBV28	-	TRBJ2-5	TRBD2	CASSHLLGGGGETQYF	TGTGCCAGCAGTCACCTTCTGGGCGGGGGGGGAGAGACCCAGTACTTC
TRBV30	-	TRBJ2-3	TRBD1	CARTGQDTDTQYF	TGTGCCCGCACGGGACAGGACACAGATACGCAGTATTTT
TRBV28	-	TRBJ2-7	-	CASSLLGNYEQYF	TGTGCCAGCAGTTTATTGGGCAACTACGAGCAGTACTTC
TRBV5-1	-	TRBJ2-7	TRBD1	CASSFTPGQGGYEQYF	TGCGCCAGCAGCTTCACCCCCGGACAGGGAGGATACGAGCAGTACTTC
TRBV4-1	-	TRBJ2-5	TRBD2	CASSRTSGSIIETQYF	TGCGCCAGCAGCCGGACTAGCGGGAGTATCATAGAGACCCAGTACTTC
TRBV5-1	-	TRBJ2-5	TRBD2	CASSLSLAGVETQYF	TGCGCCAGCAGCTTGTCCCTCGCGGGAGTGGAGACCCAGTACTTC
TRBV27	-	TRBJ1-6	TRBD1	CASSIRTGEGSPLHF	TGTGCCAGCAGTATCAGGACAGGGGAAGGATCACCCCTCCACTTT